This T cell receptor (beta chain) was identified during a study of CD4 and CD8 cells across lung adenocarcinoma regions (dated by TCRdb to the late 2010s). With regard to the full study: To look at intratumor heterogeneity in the T cell receptor repertoire, the study compared tumor centers against tumor margins.

Libraries came from PCR. This sample was sequenced with a HiSeq X Ten. TCRdb passed the public sequencing reads through fastp at Q25 and MiXCR, retaining productive beta sequences. Entries are consolidated by CDR3 protein sequence, retaining the most common genes and DNA. The sample table contains some 20,000 distinct CDR3 sequences; only one count was recorded for approximately 52% of them. Clones ranked in the top ten supply more than 20% of the sample. In this sample, this clonotype turned up a few times. It has no known antigen specificity. No much larger clonotype is one base removed from it; base qualities were not supplied. Patients with localized lung adenocarcinoma, a subtype of non-small cell lung cancer, were used as donors. The centers of localized lung adenocarcinomas were where the samples came from. For TCR repertoire analysis, CD8+ T cells from tumor tissue were profiled separately from CD4+ T cells.

From the cysteine through the phenylalanine, the CDR3 covers 13 amino acids. Only the CDR3 portion is preserved as DNA: 39 bases, with reading frame beginning at the first base. V loses 4 bases, J loses 5 bases, and the germline ends lie 10 bases apart. CDR1 is given as MNHEY and CDR2 as SVGAGI, both from the germline V gene. The source of this sequence is a female donor with lung adenocarcinoma. The CD4 and CD8 labels of this study may be unreliable. The rearrangement combines TRBV6-5 with TRBJ2-3; a confident D gene designation cannot be given. The sequenced material came from CD8+ T cells from the center of a lung tumor. The cell subset or site label of this sample denotes: tumor center region. Read as DNA, the sequence is TGTGCCAGCAGTTCGTACACGGGAGATACGCAGTATTTT. Its amino acids are CASSSYTGDTQYF.